This T cell receptor beta chain was retrieved from a study of T cells in Graves' hyperthyroidism and ophthalmopathy. About the research overall: The authors collected peripheral blood at initial diagnosis, before any treatment. General study points: Peripheral blood also featured most of the thyroid clonotypes expanded above 0.001.

With respect to this clonotype: No antigen is known for it.

J was trimmed by 8 bases and V by 6 bases; bases with no gene match: 12. The CDR3 runs 14 residues. Germline lookup yields CDR1 MDHEN and CDR2 SYDVKM. Each diagnosis was grounded in clinical symptoms, serum thyroxine and TRAb, thyroid ultrasound, and orbital computed tomography. Amplified regions were TCR beta CDR3 sequences from RNA transcripts. An initial round of RT-PCR targeting the TCR CDR3 relied on the HTBI primer set. TCRdb redid the calling of the multiplex PCR reads with MiXCR, one entry per CDR3 protein. The profile shows 340,000 or so distinct CDR3 sequences, around 16% of them singletons.

This clonotype was obtained from a young man with Graves' hyperthyroidism. The sample was blood. The chain recombines TRBV28 with TRBJ1-1; 7 bases line up with TRBD1. This chain's CDR3 is CASSHYGTATEAFF. Here the CDR3 DNA reads TGTGCCAGCAGCCACTACGGGACAGCTACAGAAGCTTTCTTT.